These T cell receptor beta chains were read from a single sample in a study of blood T cell repertoires in COVID-19. Clones were sequenced by immunoSEQ multiplex PCR, and TCRdb holds only the in-frame ones, with some missing. The table shows approximately 210,000 clones, with over 75% occurring only once. Material for sequencing was peripheral blood. The receptors come from a woman aged 40 to 49 with acute or convalescent COVID-19. CDR3s include the opening cysteine and the closing phenylalanine or tryptophan. A D gene is named only where the DNA matches it firmly. Clone sizes are given selectively: once, few, many, or a class where the clone is expanded.

V gene,D gene,J gene,clone size,CDR3 DNA,CDR3 protein
TRBV2,TRBD1,TRBJ1-5,-,TGTGCCAGCAGCCTTACAGGGGCCGGCAATCAGCCCCAGCATTTT,CASSLTGAGNQPQHF
TRBV5-1,-,TRBJ2-1,-,TGCGCCAGCAGCTTGGCCGGGGGTTGGTTATCAGAGCAGTTCTTC,CASSLAGGWLSEQFF
TRBV4-1,-,TRBJ1-1,-,TGCGCCAGCAGCCGTTTTGGCAGGAACACTGAAGCTTTCTTT,CASSRFGRNTEAFF
TRBV18,-,TRBJ1-2,-,TGTGCCAGCTCACCACCTGGCGGGGAGGTCGGCTATGGCTACACCTTC,CASSPPGGEVGYGYTF
TRBV13,TRBD1,TRBJ1-1,-,TGTGCCAGCGGGAGATTGAGGACAGGGGTCACTGAAGCTTTCTTT,CASGRLRTGVTEAFF
TRBV10-3,-,TRBJ2-1,-,TGTGCCATCAGTGAACGGGAAGGCAATGAGCAGTTCTTC,CAISEREGNEQFF
TRBV24-1,-,TRBJ2-5,-,TGTGCCACCAGTGATACAGGGAAAATGTTGGAGACCCAGTACTTC,CATSDTGKMLETQYF
TRBV25-1,-,TRBJ1-4,-,TGTGCCAGCAGTGACAGGGTTTCTAATGAAAAACTGTTTTTT,CASSDRVSNEKLFF
TRBV13,-,TRBJ1-1,-,TGTGCCAGCAGCCAACAGGGCTTCGAAGCTTTCTTT,CASSQQGFEAFF
TRBV10-3,-,TRBJ2-2,-,TGTGCCATCATGGTGACAGGCACCGGGGAGCTGTTTTTT,CAIMVTGTGELFF
TRBV10-3,TRBD1,TRBJ1-2,-,TGTGCCATCAGTGAGGTCAGGGGGCGGGATGGCTACACCTTC,CAISEVRGRDGYTF
TRBV9,-,TRBJ1-5,-,TGTGCCAGCAGCGCGGGGGGGGGAAGCAATCAGCCCCAGCATTTT,CASSAGGGSNQPQHF
TRBV11-2,-,TRBJ1-6,-,TGTGCCAGCAGTCTCGGGTTAAAAAATTCACCCCTCCACTTT,CASSLGLKNSPLHF
TRBV19,TRBD1,TRBJ1-3,-,TGTGCCAGTAGTAGGGGACAGGGGGACTCTGGAAACACCATATATTTT,CASSRGQGDSGNTIYF
TRBV5-1,TRBD1,TRBJ2-3,-,TGCGCCAGCAGCCACTCCGGGACAGGGGGAGATACGCAGTATTTT,CASSHSGTGGDTQYF
TRBV29-1,-,TRBJ1-1,-,TGCAGCGTTGAGCGGGGGCTGTTTACTGAAGCTTTCTTT,CSVERGLFTEAFF
TRBV7-2,-,TRBJ1-2,-,TGTGCCAGCAGCTTATTCGGGGTTGGCTACACCTTC,CASSLFGVGYTF
TRBV5-1,TRBD1,TRBJ2-3,-,TGCGCCAGCAGGCAAAATCCGGGACAGGGGGGAACAGATACGCAGTATTTT,CASRQNPGQGGTDTQYF
TRBV9,-,TRBJ1-2,-,TGTGCCAGCAGACAGGGTTATGGCTACACCTTC,CASRQGYGYTF
TRBV2,TRBD1,TRBJ2-1,-,TGTGCCAGCAGGGACAGGGCCTACTACAATGAGCAGTTCTTC,CASRDRAYYNEQFF
TRBV7-6,-,TRBJ2-5,-,TGTGCCAGCAGCCAGCGCCAACCCGGAGAGACCCAGTACTTC,CASSQRQPGETQYF
TRBV11-3,TRBD1,TRBJ2-3,once,TGTGCCAGCAGCTCACGACAGGGATACACAGATACGCAGTATTTT,CASSSRQGYTDTQYF
TRBV30,-,TRBJ1-6,-,TGTGCCTGGCGCCCTCTCTTCAGGGAGGATTCACCCCTCCACTTT,CAWRPLFREDSPLHF
TRBV6-4,TRBD2,TRBJ2-1,-,TGTGCCAGCAGGGGACTAGCGGGGGTTCTATTTAGGGTCAATGAGCAGTTCTTC,CASRGLAGVLFRVNEQFF
TRBV11-2,TRBD1,TRBJ2-1,-,TGTGCCAGCAGCTTAGAGGCCTCCGGGACAGGGGGCATCAATGAGCAGTTCTTC,CASSLEASGTGGINEQFF
TRBV9,TRBD1,TRBJ1-4,-,TGTGCCAGCAGCGTTGGACAGGCCTTAAATGAAAAACTGTTTTTT,CASSVGQALNEKLFF
TRBV6-5,TRBD1,TRBJ1-2,-,TGTGCCAGCAGCCCCGAAGACAGGGCACATTATGGCTACACCTTC,CASSPEDRAHYGYTF
TRBV29-1,-,TRBJ2-1,-,TGCAGCGTTGAAGAGAGGGATGAGCAGTTCTTC,CSVEERDEQFF
TRBV27,-,TRBJ1-4,few,TGTGCCAGCAGTCTGAATCGGGATGAAAAACTGTTTTTT,CASSLNRDEKLFF
TRBV27,TRBD2,TRBJ2-3,-,TGTGCCAGCACCAAAGGACTAGCGGGCACAGATACGCAGTATTTT,CASTKGLAGTDTQYF
TRBV19,-,TRBJ1-6,-,TGTGCCAGTAGTATTGGAGGGGATTCACCCCTCCACTTT,CASSIGGDSPLHF
TRBV29-1,-,TRBJ2-6,-,TGCAGCGTAGACAGCTCTGGTGGGGCCAACGTCCTGACTTTC,CSVDSSGGANVLTF
TRBV5-1,-,TRBJ1-2,-,TGCGCCAGCAGTGATGGACAGCTCTATGGCTACACCTTC,CASSDGQLYGYTF
TRBV5-1,TRBD1,TRBJ1-3,-,TGCGCCAGCAGCTTGGGACAGGGGGCTGAGGGAAACACCATATATTTT,CASSLGQGAEGNTIYF
TRBV6-5,TRBD1,TRBJ1-6,once,TGTGCCAGCAGGACAGGGGGATATAATTCACCCCTCCACTTT,CASRTGGYNSPLHF
TRBV11-2,-,TRBJ1-1,-,TGTGCCAGCAGCTTTACGCGGGGAAACACTGAAGCTTTCTTT,CASSFTRGNTEAFF
TRBV12-5,TRBD2,TRBJ2-1,-,TGTGCTAGTGGTTTGGTTGGGACTAGCGGGGGCCTGAGCTCCTACAATGAGCAGTTCTTC,CASGLVGTSGGLSSYNEQFF
TRBV18,TRBD1,TRBJ1-2,-,TGTGCCAGCTCACCAGACAGGGGGCAGGACTACTATGGCTACACCTTC,CASSPDRGQDYYGYTF
TRBV19,-,TRBJ1-1,-,TGTGCCAGCTTAATGAACACTGAAGCTTTCTTT,CASLMNTEAFF
TRBV3-1/TRBV3-2,-,TRBJ2-5,-,TGTGCCAGCAGCCCGCGAATAGCTCCTCACGGGAAAGAGACCCAGTACTTC,CASSPRIAPHGKETQYF
TRBV30,-,TRBJ2-5,-,TGTGCCTGGAGTGTTGGTGGGCTTCAAGAGTACCAAGAGACCCAGTACTTC,CAWSVGGLQEYQETQYF
TRBV6-1,-,TRBJ1-1,-,TGTGCCAGCAGTGAACGGGGGAACACTGAAGCTTTCTTT,CASSERGNTEAFF